The 21 T cell receptor beta chains below come from one sample, sequenced in a study of blood T cell repertoires in COVID-19. Libraries were prepared by immunoSEQ multiplex PCR; TCRdb keeps only in-frame clonotypes and omits some of them. This table holds 170,000 or so clones, about 88% found once. Sequencing was done on a sample of PBMCs or T cells enriched from blood (not recorded which). Receptor source: a woman between 50 and 59 years old who had recovered from COVID-19.

J is TRBJ2-3 and V is TRBV5-8; 10 bases line up with TRBD2. The CDR3 contains 16 residues. V was pared by 4 bases and J by 6 bases, with 11 bases of the junction left unmatched. Per germline, CDR1 SGHTS and CDR2 YDEGEE. CDR3 sequence (DNA): TGTGCCAGCAGCCAGCTAGCGGGAGCTTCTCGGGATACGCAGTATTTT. This gives the protein CASSQLAGASRDTQYF.

In this sample, this clone turned up a few times. This chain joins TRBV23-1 and TRBJ1-5, with D possibly being TRBD1 (5 bases). TRBV23-1 belongs to the ORF category, with a function that is uncertain. The CDR3 is 18 amino acids. Trimming cost V 2 bases and J 6 bases, with 23 bases left between them. The CDR3 is CASSQDNPHQGGGQPQHF. CDR3 DNA: TGCGCCAGCAGTCAAGACAATCCCCATCAGGGCGGCGGTCAGCCCCAGCATTTT.

V usage is TRBV10-1 and J usage is TRBJ2-1, with TRBD1 identical over 10 bases. CDR3 size: 15 residues. The germline CDR1 and CDR2 sequences are WNHNN and SYGVQD (reference sequence). V shed 5 bases and J 1 base; nucleotides not matched to a gene: 2. The CDR3 loop reads CASSRQGASYNEQFF. CDR3 nucleotides: TGCGCCAGCAGTAGACAGGGGGCTTCCTACAATGAGCAGTTCTTC.

The rearrangement links TRBV5-1 to TRBJ2-2; 9 positions agree with TRBD2. After removal of 0 bases from V and 0 bases from J, the junction contained 3 bases not matched to a gene. The germline V gene encodes CDR1 SGHRS and CDR2 YFSETQ. The CDR3 spans 17 residues. As DNA, the CDR3 is TGCGCCAGCAGCTTGGCCGCTAGCGGGACGAACACCGGGGAGCTGTTTTTT. As protein: CASSLAASGTNTGELFF.

The V gene is TRBV28, the J gene TRBJ2-7; D gene uncertain. Trimming pared 7 bases from V and 3 bases from J, leaving 7 bases between. Per germline, CDR1 MDHEN and CDR2 SYDVKM. The CDR3 sequence is 11 residues long. CDR3 sequence: CASKRNYEQYF. In DNA form, the CDR3 reads TGTGCCAGCAAGCGAAACTACGAGCAGTACTTC.

This clone was counted once. V gene TRBV19 combines with J gene TRBJ2-7, with D perhaps TRBD1 (6 bases). CDR1 is LNHDA and CDR2 is SQIVND in the germline V gene (reference sequence). Trimming left V 5 bases short and J 4 bases short, with 15 bases between. The CDR3 contains 14 residues. The CDR3 region is CASSFRVQGYEQYF. In DNA, the CDR3 is TGTGCCAGTAGTTTTCGGGTGCAGGGGTACGAGCAGTACTTC.

The sample holds one count of this clone. The chain employs TRBV30 and TRBJ1-6; D is unresolved. The CDR3 is made up of 11 amino acids. CDR1 and CDR2 from the germline V gene are GTSNPN and SVGIG (reference sequence). The V end was cut by 1 base, the J end by 14 bases, with 9 bases between. CDR3 loop: CAWSGRNSLHF. In DNA, the CDR3 is TGTGCCTGGAGTGGGAGGAACTCCCTCCACTTT. The whole variable domain, remainder taken from reference TRBV30 and TRBJ1-6, is SQTIHQWPATLVQPVGSPLSLECTVEGTSNPNLYWYRQAAGRGLQLLFYSVGIGQISSEVPQNLSASRPQDRQFILSSKKLLLSDSGFYLCAWSGRNSLHFGNGTRLTVT.

The chain carries TRBV10-1 and TRBJ1-1; D gene uncertain. CDR3 length: 13 residues. The V and J ends lost 8 bases and 4 bases respectively, with 14 bases between them. Germline V gene data show CDR1 as WNHNN and CDR2 as SYGVQD (reference sequence). DNA for the CDR3: TGCGCCAGCTCCAGGTTGGAGGGCACTGAAGCTTTCTTT. Amino acid sequence: CASSRLEGTEAFF.

The chain employs TRBV28 and TRBJ2-7; 7 bases are a match to TRBD1. This CDR3 is 15 amino acids long. In germline, CDR1 is MDHEN, CDR2 SYDVKM. Trimming took 4 bases from V and 0 from J; bases not matched to a gene: 6. The CDR3 bases are TGTGCCAGCAGTTCTACAGGGGACCTCTCCTACGAGCAGTACTTC. This codes for CASSSTGDLSYEQYF.

The chain uses TRBV5-1 and TRBJ2-7; TRBD1 aligns across 7 bases. The CDR3 sequence is 13 residues long. J was trimmed by 7 bases and V by 3 bases; bases with no gene match: 7. CDR1 is SGHRS, CDR2 YFSETQ, per germline. CDR3 DNA sequence: TGCGCCAGCAGCTCTACAGGGGTAGGAGAGCAGTACTTC. Protein sequence: CASSSTGVGEQYF.

The V and J genes are TRBV13 and TRBJ1-4; a possible D gene is TRBD1 (5 bases). Germline loops: CDR1 PRHDT, CDR2 FYEKMQ (reference sequence). V was pared by 4 bases and J by 6 bases, with 12 bases between. The length of the CDR3 is 14 residues. CDR3 sequence reads: CASSSPTGDEKLFF. The CDR3, as DNA: TGTGCCAGCAGCTCTCCCACAGGTGATGAAAAACTGTTTTTT.

The chain employs TRBV4-2 and TRBJ1-5, with a weak D call TRBD1 (6 bases). The V end lost 1 base, the J end lost 4 bases, and 11 bases lay between the germline ends. The germline V gene encodes CDR1 LGHNA and CDR2 YNFKEQ. The CDR3 consists of 15 residues. CDR3 amino acids: CASSQGQGPNQPQHF. The CDR3 nucleotides are TGTGCCAGCAGCCAAGGCCAGGGGCCAAATCAGCCCCAGCATTTT.

This sequence joins TRBV15 and TRBJ2-5; D gene unclear. This CDR3 is built from 12 residues. Germline V gene data show CDR1 as LNHNV and CDR2 as YYDKDF (reference sequence). Trimming stripped 0 bases from V and 9 bases from J, with 8 bases between. The CDR3 is CATSRDEAAQYF. CDR3 nucleotides: TGTGCCACCAGCAGAGATGAGGCGGCCCAGTACTTC.

In the case of this clone: The same CDR3 arises from other DNA sequences in this sample as well. This chain uses TRBV28 with TRBJ2-7; tentatively, D is TRBD2 (6 bases). This CDR3 is 15 amino acids long. V lost 6 bases, J lost 1 base, and 16 bases lay in between. The germline gives CDR1 MDHEN, CDR2 SYDVKM. CDR3 sequence: CASSLVAEDSYEQYF. CDR3 bases: TGTGCCAGCAGCTTAGTAGCGGAGGATTCCTACGAGCAGTACTTC.

This chain connects TRBV5-4 to TRBJ2-7, with TRBD1 matching 8 bases. Germline V lookup: CDR1 SGHNT, CDR2 YYREEE (reference sequence). The V and J ends lost 2 bases and 4 bases, in that order; junction bases with no gene match: 5. CDR3 length: 14 residues. CDR3 loop: CASSFRTGTYEQYF. The CDR3 nucleotides are TGTGCCAGCAGCTTTCGGACAGGGACATACGAGCAGTACTTC. The variable domain in full, with the rest retrieved from reference TRBV5-4 and TRBJ2-7, is ETGVTQSPTHLIKTRGQQVTLRCSSQSGHNTVSWYQQALGQGPQFIFQYYREEENGRGNFPPRFSGLQFPNYSSELNVNALELDDSALYLCASSFRTGTYEQYFGPGTRLTVT.

This chain joins TRBV6-4 and TRBJ2-3; 8 bases agree with TRBD1. From germline, CDR1 is MRHNA and CDR2 SNTAGT. Unmatched junction bases numbered 5, after V lost 2 bases and J lost 4 bases. The CDR3 loop spans 15 amino acids. The CDR3 here is CASSDTGTGSDTQYF. The CDR3 DNA reads TGTGCCAGCAGTGACACCGGGACAGGATCAGATACGCAGTATTTT.

This chain joins TRBV18 and TRBJ1-4; no clear D. The germline V and J ends were trimmed by 5 bases and 0 bases, with 10 bases remaining between them. The CDR3 is 15 amino acids. Germline assignment: CDR1 KGHSH and CDR2 LQKENI. In nucleotides, the CDR3 is TGTGCCAGCTCATCCGAGATTGCAACTAATGAAAAACTGTTTTTT. It codes for CASSSEIATNEKLFF.

The chain has TRBV6-2 or TRBV6-3 and TRBJ1-1, with unresolved D. This CDR3 has 13 amino acids. Germline V lookup: CDR1 MNHEY, CDR2 SVGEGT. V was trimmed by 3 bases and J by 0 bases, leaving 5 bases between them. CDR3 region: CASSYEVNTEAFF. In nucleotides, the CDR3 is TGTGCCAGCAGTTATGAGGTGAACACTGAAGCTTTCTTT.

In this sample, this clone turned up once. CDR3 sequence: CASSLEWPGYEQYF. The CDR3 DNA reads TGTGCCAGCAGCTTGGAGTGGCCGGGATACGAGCAGTACTTC. The V and J genes are TRBV5-5 and TRBJ2-7; a weak D match, TRBD2 (5 bases). From germline, CDR1 is SGHKS and CDR2 YYEKEE (reference sequence). V was cut by 0 bases and J by 4 bases, with 11 bases left in between. This CDR3 is 14 amino acids long.

V is TRBV20-1 and J is TRBJ2-7, with D hard to call. The germline V gene has CDR1 DFQATT and CDR2 SNEGSKA (reference sequence). V lost 5 bases and J lost 4, with 9 bases in between. The CDR3 length is 11 residues. In DNA, the CDR3 is TGCAGTGCTCACACGGGTTACGAGCAGTACTTC. The encoded protein is CSAHTGYEQYF.

The chain links TRBV5-1 to TRBJ2-3; no definite D call. The CDR3 has 15 residues. V lost 0 bases, J lost 2 bases, and 10 bases lay in between. Germline assignment: CDR1 SGHRS and CDR2 YFSETQ. The CDR3 DNA reads as TGCGCCAGCAGCTTGGACAGTACCCTCACAGATACGCAGTATTTT. It encodes CASSLDSTLTDTQYF.